This record covers a single T cell receptor beta chain. The antigen remains undetermined. This entry is derived from a study of PD-1 blockade in classical Hodgkin lymphoma. Study-level points and caveats: Why the repertoires differ is still unclear, perhaps disease activity or prior therapy. Prior to therapy, complete responders displayed diversity much like that of newly diagnosed patients.

Every one of the patients relapsed after autologous stem cell transplantation (brentuximab vedotin exposure was variable). Assay used: immunoSEQ multiplex PCR; TCRdb lists only in-frame clones, some missing. Of 70,000 or so clones listed, over 70% are singletons. V was pared by 1 base and J by 5 bases, with 12 bases between. From germline, CDR1 is GTSNPN and CDR2 SVGIG (reference sequence). The CDR3 runs 13 residues. This TCR was recovered from a human donor with classical Hodgkin lymphoma. The chain carries TRBV30 and TRBJ2-7; weak D call: TRBD1 (5 bases). Sample: peripheral blood mononuclear cells (PBMCs), taken before the second cycle of nivolumab. The chain's CDR3 is CAWSGGIGDEQYF. For the CDR3, the DNA is TGTGCCTGGAGTGGTGGGATAGGGGACGAGCAGTACTTC.